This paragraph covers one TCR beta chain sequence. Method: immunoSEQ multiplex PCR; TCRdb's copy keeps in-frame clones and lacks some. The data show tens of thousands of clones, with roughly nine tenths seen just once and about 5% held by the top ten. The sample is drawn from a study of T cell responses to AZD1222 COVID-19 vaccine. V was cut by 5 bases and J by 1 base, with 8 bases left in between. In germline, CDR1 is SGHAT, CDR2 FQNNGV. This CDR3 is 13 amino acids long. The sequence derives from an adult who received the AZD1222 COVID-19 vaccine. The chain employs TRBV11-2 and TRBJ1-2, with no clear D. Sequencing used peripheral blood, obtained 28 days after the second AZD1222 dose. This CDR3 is CASSPDLNYGYTF. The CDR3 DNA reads TGTGCCAGCAGCCCGGACCTTAACTATGGCTACACCTTC.